What follows describes a single TCR beta chain. TCRdb keeps only in-frame clones here, not all; method: immunoSEQ multiplex PCR. The data show 4,500 to 6,000 clones, just under 85% seen once. Germline assignment: CDR1 LNHDA and CDR2 SQIVND (reference sequence). The CDR3 runs to 14 residues. With 1 base removed from V and 2 bases from J, the gap between germline ends came to 8 bases. The sample is drawn from a study of control samples from healthy donors and cancer patients. Sequencing was done on a sample of formalin-fixed, paraffin-embedded tissue. The chain joins TRBV19 to TRBJ1-1; D unresolved. The TCR sequence derives from a female donor with lung cancer. In nucleotides, the CDR3 is TGTGCCAGTAGTATAGGCAGCCAAAACACTGAAGCTTTCTTT. Translated: CASSIGSQNTEAFF.